The 20 T cell receptor beta chains below were found in one sample sequenced in a study of TIL therapy for anti-PD-1-resistant metastatic lung cancer. The immunoSEQ assay was v3. The method was immunoSEQ multiplex PCR; TCRdb's version includes in-frame clones alone and lacks a portion of them. Of 50,000 to 65,000 clones listed, approximately 80% are singletons. This sample's time point: pre-treatment sample, taken before nivolumab and TIL therapy. Specimen: blood, collected at baseline. The receptor source for this set is a person aged 25-80 years with non-small cell lung cancer.

The J gene is TRBJ2-2, the V gene TRBV12-3 or TRBV12-4; perhaps TRBD2 as D (5 bases). The CDR3 has 13 residues. Trimming shortened V by 9 bases and J by 2 bases, and 10 bases separated the two germline ends. CDR3 bases: TGTGCCAGTAGCGACTCCAACACCGGGGAGCTGTTTTTT. This gives the protein CASSDSNTGELFF.

The chain combines TRBV29-1 with TRBJ2-1; 9 nucleotides match TRBD2. The CDR3 totals 14 residues. V trimming: 8 bases; J trimming: 4 bases; junction bases outside the gene matches: 9. Germline CDR1 and CDR2: SQVTM and ANQGSEA. CDR3 bases: TGCAGCTCCTCCGGGACTAGCTTTTACAATGAGCAGTTCTTC. Translated: CSSSGTSFYNEQFF.

This clone was seen once. Here the CDR3 reads CASSPSYQETQYF. Written as DNA, the CDR3 is TGTGCCAGCAGCCCGTCGTACCAAGAGACCCAGTACTTC. The rearrangement joins TRBV28 to TRBJ2-5; D is uncertain. From germline, CDR1 is MDHEN and CDR2 SYDVKM. The CDR3 runs to 13 residues. Trimming cost V 6 bases and J 0 bases, with 8 bases left between them.

V and J are TRBV7-2 and TRBJ1-1; D is undetermined. The ends were cut back, 1 base at V and 8 bases at J, with 11 bases in the middle. The CDR3 runs to 13 residues. Germline CDR1 and CDR2: SGHTA and FQGNSA. The CDR3 coding sequence is TGTGCCAGCAGCTTAGTGGGCAGAGCAGAAGCTTTCTTT. Protein product: CASSLVGRAEAFF. Combining the CDR3 with reference TRBV7-2 and TRBJ1-1 gives the whole variable domain GAGVSQSPSNKVTEKGKDVELRCDPISGHTALYWYRQSLGQGLEFLIYFQGNSAPDKSGLPSDRFSAERTGGSVSTLTIQRTQQEDSAVYLCASSLVGRAEAFFGQGTRLTVV.

The chain couples TRBV5-4 to TRBJ2-7, with TRBD1 identical over 7 bases. CDR3 length: 15 amino acids. In germline, CDR1 is SGHNT, CDR2 YYREEE (reference sequence). Losses at the gene ends were 4 bases for V and 2 bases for J; bases not matched to a gene: 9. The CDR3: CASSERDTGAYEQYF. CDR3 bases: TGTGCCAGCAGCGAAAGAGACACAGGGGCCTACGAGCAGTACTTC.

The genes are TRBV6-5 and TRBJ1-2, with a tentative D call TRBD1 (6 bases). CDR3 length equals 14 residues. Trimming left V 2 bases short and J 6 bases short, with 13 bases between. Germline-derived CDR1 and CDR2 are MNHEY and SVGAGI. The DNA for the CDR3 is TGTGCCAGCAGTTACCCGACAGGATCCGATGGCTACACCTTC. Its translation: CASSYPTGSDGYTF.

This clone has only one observation. The CDR3 DNA is TGTGCCAGCAGCTTAAGTGGGAGGGGGGACAATGAGCAGTTCTTC. Protein sequence: CASSLSGRGDNEQFF. The chain recombines TRBV7-6 with TRBJ2-1; D is possibly TRBD2 (7 bases). The germline gives CDR1 SGHVS, CDR2 FNYEAQ. CDR3 length: 15 amino acids. V was cut by 2 bases and J by 5 bases, with 13 bases left in between.

The chain uses TRBV6-5 and TRBJ1-5; 7 positions agree with TRBD1. This CDR3 contains 15 residues. Germline V gene sequence: CDR1 MNHEY, CDR2 SVGAGI. The V segment lost 0 bases and the J segment 7 bases; nucleotides outside the gene matches: 6. CDR3 sequence (DNA): TGTGCCAGCAGTTACTCGGGGGACAGTTGGCAGCCCCAGCATTTT. Protein product: CASSYSGDSWQPQHF.

Only a few counts were recorded for this clone. CDR3 loop: CASTLPPGQGDYTGELFF. In DNA form, the CDR3 reads TGCGCCAGCACCCTCCCCCCGGGACAGGGGGATTACACCGGGGAGCTGTTTTTT. The J gene is TRBJ2-2, the V gene TRBV5-1, with TRBD1 matching 11 bases. Trimming took 6 bases from V and 3 from J; bases not matched to a gene: 13. The CDR3 totals 18 residues. Germline lookup yields CDR1 SGHRS and CDR2 YFSETQ.

The genes are TRBV6-1 and TRBJ2-3, with 7 bases that match TRBD2. The CDR3 extends over 15 amino acids. With 3 bases clipped from V and 6 bases from J, the junction kept 9 bases outside the gene matches. Germline V gene lookup returns CDR1 MNHNS and CDR2 SASEGT. This CDR3 is CASSDVASGRDTQYF. The CDR3 DNA reads TGTGCCAGCAGTGATGTGGCTAGCGGTCGGGATACGCAGTATTTT.

The V call is TRBV29-1, the J call TRBJ2-7; D is unclear. This CDR3 is built from 12 residues. CDR1 and CDR2 (germline): SQVTM, ANQGSEA. Between the trimmed V and J ends, which lost 4 bases and 0 bases, there was a span of 7 bases. The CDR3 spells CSVGTYSYEQYF. For the CDR3, the DNA is TGCAGCGTTGGGACCTACTCCTACGAGCAGTACTTC.

There are a few counts of this clone. V gene TRBV15 combines with J gene TRBJ2-7; D unresolved. This CDR3 region has 16 residues. Germline V CDR1 and CDR2: LNHNV, YYDKDF (reference sequence). The V end was cut by 0 bases, the J end by 0 bases, with 12 bases between. In nucleotides, the CDR3 is TGTGCCACCAGCAGAGATCGAGCCTTAGTCTCCTACGAGCAGTACTTC. This encodes CATSRDRALVSYEQYF.

The table lists this clone with a count of one. The rearrangement uses TRBV5-1 and TRBJ2-5; D is ambiguous. V lost 7 bases to trimming and J lost 5 bases, with 21 bases between them. The length of the CDR3 is 15 residues. The germline gives CDR1 SGHRS, CDR2 YFSETQ. CDR3 bases: TGCGCCAGCGGTGTTACGGGCGCCGAGTGGGAGACCCAGTACTTC. Translating it yields CASGVTGAEWETQYF.

The chain employs TRBV6-2 or TRBV6-3 and TRBJ2-7; D unclear. There are 14 residues in the CDR3. Between the trimmed V and J ends, which lost 0 bases and 6 bases, there was a span of 12 bases. From germline, CDR1 is MNHEY and CDR2 SVGEGT. The CDR3 here is CASSYSIVVGEQYF. DNA for the CDR3: TGTGCCAGCAGTTACTCGATAGTTGTCGGCGAGCAGTACTTC.

In its sample, this clone was seen a few times. The J gene is TRBJ2-2, the V gene TRBV4-1; 10 bases fit TRBD1. Germline CDR1 reads MGHRA; CDR2 reads YSYEKL. This CDR3 is built from 17 residues. Losses at the gene ends were 5 bases for V and 6 bases for J; bases not matched to a gene: 12. CDR3 in DNA: TGCGCCAGCAGCGCTAGGGGGACAGGGGCCCTCTCCGGGGAGCTGTTTTTT. This sequence encodes CASSARGTGALSGELFF.

The chain recombines TRBV13 with TRBJ1-1; D uncertain. Germline CDR1 reads PRHDT; CDR2 reads FYEKMQ (reference sequence). V was cut by 2 bases and J by 0 bases, with 10 bases left in between. This CDR3 contains 15 residues. CDR3: CASSLWQNVNTEAFF. In DNA form, the CDR3 reads TGTGCCAGCAGCTTATGGCAGAATGTGAACACTGAAGCTTTCTTT.

CDR3 nucleotide sequence: TGCGCCAGCAGCCAAGTGGGGGGTTTGTTGGCTTTCTTT. Protein sequence: CASSQVGGLLAFF. The chain is built from TRBV4-1 and TRBJ1-1, with D maybe TRBD1 (5 bases). Germline lookup yields CDR1 MGHRA and CDR2 YSYEKL. V lost 1 base and J 11 bases, leaving 14 bases between the germline ends. This CDR3 is 13 amino acids long.

V and J are TRBV18 and TRBJ2-1; D unclear. From germline, CDR1 is KGHSH and CDR2 LQKENI. Trimming left V 1 base short and J 5 bases short, with 9 bases between. This CDR3 comprises 14 residues. CDR3 loop: CASSPLATHNEQFF. DNA for the CDR3: TGTGCCAGCTCACCACTTGCCACACACAATGAGCAGTTCTTC.

This clone was recorded only once. An end of the junction differs from the germline gene, which may be a read error. The gene calls are TRBV6-6 and TRBJ2-5; 8 bases line up with TRBD2. The germline V gene encodes CDR1 MNHNY and CDR2 SVGAGI (reference sequence). There are 15 residues in the CDR3. In DNA, the CDR3 is TGTGCCAGCAGTGACTCAGGAGCGGGAGTCGAGACCCAGTACTTC. Its protein product is CASSDSGAGVETQYF.

The rearrangement links TRBV11-2 to TRBJ2-7; perhaps TRBD1 as D (6 bases). Per germline, CDR1 SGHAT and CDR2 FQNNGV. Between the trimmed V and J ends, which lost 5 bases and 5 bases, there was a span of 13 bases. The CDR3 sequence is 13 residues long. Written as DNA, the CDR3 is TGTGCCAGCAGCCAGGACAGAGCGAACGAGCAGTACTTC. Its translation: CASSQDRANEQYF. The complete variable domain, with remaining parts taken from reference TRBV11-2 and TRBJ2-7, reads EAGVAQSPRYKIIEKRQSVAFWCNPISGHATLYWYQQILGQGPKLLIQFQNNGVVDDSQLPKDRFSAERLKGVDSTLKIQPAKLEDSAVYLCASSQDRANEQYFGPGTRLTVT.